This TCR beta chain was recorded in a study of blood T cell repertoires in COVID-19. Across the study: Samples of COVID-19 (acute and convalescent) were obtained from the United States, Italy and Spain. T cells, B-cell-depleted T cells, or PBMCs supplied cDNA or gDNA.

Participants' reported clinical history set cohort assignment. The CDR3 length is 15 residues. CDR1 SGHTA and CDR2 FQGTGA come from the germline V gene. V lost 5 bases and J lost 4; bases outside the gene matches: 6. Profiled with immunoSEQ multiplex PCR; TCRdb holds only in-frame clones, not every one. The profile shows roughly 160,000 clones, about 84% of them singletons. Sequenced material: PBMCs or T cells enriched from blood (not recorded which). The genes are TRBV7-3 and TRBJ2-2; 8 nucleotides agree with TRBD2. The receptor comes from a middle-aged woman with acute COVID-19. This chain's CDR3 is CASSPTSGFTGELFF. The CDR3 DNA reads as TGTGCCAGCAGCCCCACTAGCGGATTCACCGGGGAGCTGTTTTTT.